This is a list of T cell receptor beta chains from one sample in a study of identical twins. TCRdb itself ran the 5' RACE reads through MiXCR, one entry per CDR3 protein. The sample holds roughly 470,000 distinct CDR3 sequences, 14% seen once. These data were likewise used in another study, on yellow fever vaccine responses in identical twins.

Sample: CD4+ T cells sorted from blood. The receptors come from a woman under 30 in good health. Each CDR3 is given with its conserved first and last residue. A D gene is named only where the DNA matches it firmly. Only some rows state a clone size, as once, few, many or a class for expanded clones.

abundance: many
d_gene: NA
v_gene: TRBV12-3/TRBV12-4
j_gene: TRBJ2-3
CDR3nt: TGTGCCAGCAGTTTAGCGCAGGGCACAGATACGCAGTATTTT
CDR3aa: CASSLAQGTDTQYF

abundance: NA
d_gene: NA
v_gene: TRBV2
j_gene: TRBJ2-1
CDR3nt: TGTGCCAGCAGTGAAGGGACTCCCTTCTACAATGAGCAGTTCTTC
CDR3aa: CASSEGTPFYNEQFF

abundance: NA
d_gene: NA
v_gene: TRBV9
j_gene: TRBJ2-2
CDR3nt: TGTGCCAGCAGCTCTTACCATACCGGGGAGCTGTTTTTT
CDR3aa: CASSSYHTGELFF

abundance: NA
d_gene: NA
v_gene: TRBV5-8
j_gene: TRBJ2-3
CDR3nt: TGTGCCAGCAGCCTAGGACGGGGGATCACAGATACGCAGTATTTT
CDR3aa: CASSLGRGITDTQYF

abundance: NA
d_gene: NA
v_gene: TRBV5-1
j_gene: TRBJ1-1
CDR3nt: TGCGCCAGCAGCTTAAGGCCCAGCACTGAAGCTTTCTTT
CDR3aa: CASSLRPSTEAFF

abundance: few
d_gene: TRBD1
v_gene: TRBV5-5
j_gene: TRBJ2-1
CDR3nt: TGTGCCAGCAGCTGGACCGGGACAGCCTACAATGAGCAGTTCTTC
CDR3aa: CASSWTGTAYNEQFF

abundance: once
d_gene: TRBD1
v_gene: TRBV7-6
j_gene: TRBJ2-5
CDR3nt: TGTGCCAGCAGCTCCCTGCTGGGACAGGGGGCGAAGACCCAGTACTTC
CDR3aa: CASSSLLGQGAKTQYF

abundance: NA
d_gene: NA
v_gene: TRBV5-4
j_gene: TRBJ2-7
CDR3nt: TGTGCCAGCAGCTTTCCGACCCCGGGATACTCCTACGAGCAGTACTTC
CDR3aa: CASSFPTPGYSYEQYF

abundance: many
d_gene: NA
v_gene: TRBV12-3/TRBV12-4
j_gene: TRBJ2-5
CDR3nt: TGTGCCAGCAGTTTAGGAGGGAATGAGTACGAGACCCAGTACTTC
CDR3aa: CASSLGGNEYETQYF

abundance: few
d_gene: NA
v_gene: TRBV21-1
j_gene: TRBJ2-3
CDR3nt: TGTGCCAGCAGCAAAACACAGGGCCCGCGGGATACGCAGTATTTT
CDR3aa: CASSKTQGPRDTQYF

abundance: many
d_gene: NA
v_gene: TRBV5-7
j_gene: TRBJ2-3
CDR3nt: TGTGCCAGCAGCCAGAGGGGATATTTT
CDR3aa: CASSQRGYF

abundance: few
d_gene: TRBD1
v_gene: TRBV5-6
j_gene: TRBJ1-2
CDR3nt: TGTGCCAGCAGCTCTGGACAGGGCGGATATGGCTACACCTTC
CDR3aa: CASSSGQGGYGYTF

abundance: NA
d_gene: TRBD2
v_gene: TRBV27
j_gene: TRBJ2-5
CDR3nt: TGTGCCAGCAGTTCAAGGACTAGCGGGAGGCAGGAGACCCAGTACTTC
CDR3aa: CASSSRTSGRQETQYF

abundance: NA
d_gene: NA
v_gene: TRBV7-2
j_gene: TRBJ1-4
CDR3nt: TGTGCCAGCAGCTTGCAAGGCAGGGCGGATGAAAAACTGTTTTTT
CDR3aa: CASSLQGRADEKLFF

abundance: few
d_gene: NA
v_gene: TRBV21-1
j_gene: TRBJ2-3
CDR3nt: TGTGCCAGCAGCAAAGCGGACAGGGGGCGAACTAGCACAGATACGCAGTATTTT
CDR3aa: CASSKADRGRTSTDTQYF

abundance: few
d_gene: NA
v_gene: TRBV7-6
j_gene: TRBJ2-3
CDR3nt: TGTGCCAGCAGCCCCGGCGGGACTCCCACAGATACGCAGTATTTT
CDR3aa: CASSPGGTPTDTQYF

abundance: NA
d_gene: NA
v_gene: TRBV9
j_gene: TRBJ2-2
CDR3nt: TGTGCCAGCAGCGCGGACGGCACCGGGGAGCTGTTTTTT
CDR3aa: CASSADGTGELFF

abundance: few
d_gene: NA
v_gene: TRBV29-1
j_gene: TRBJ1-2
CDR3nt: TGCAGCGTTGAAGATCCAAGGACAACTAACTATGGCTACACCTTC
CDR3aa: CSVEDPRTTNYGYTF

abundance: few
d_gene: NA
v_gene: TRBV11-3
j_gene: TRBJ2-5
CDR3nt: TGTGCCAGCAGCTTGGCCAACCAAGAGACCCAGTACTTC
CDR3aa: CASSLANQETQYF

abundance: many
d_gene: NA
v_gene: TRBV24-1
j_gene: TRBJ2-1
CDR3nt: TGTGCCACCAGTGATGCAGGGAGAGACAATGAGCAGTTCTTC
CDR3aa: CATSDAGRDNEQFF

abundance: many
d_gene: NA
v_gene: TRBV29-1
j_gene: TRBJ1-2
CDR3nt: TGCAGCGCCTCAGTGGGTCTCGACTATGGCTACACCTTC
CDR3aa: CSASVGLDYGYTF

abundance: few
d_gene: NA
v_gene: TRBV7-2
j_gene: TRBJ2-1
CDR3nt: TGTGCCAGCAGCCCCTATGTTGGGGGAGACTATGAGCAGTTCTTC
CDR3aa: CASSPYVGGDYEQFF

abundance: few
d_gene: TRBD2
v_gene: TRBV7-2
j_gene: TRBJ2-1
CDR3nt: TGTGCCAGCAGCGTCAGCGGGGGACGAGCAAGCTCCTACAATGAGCAGTTCTTC
CDR3aa: CASSVSGGRASSYNEQFF

abundance: NA
d_gene: NA
v_gene: TRBV4-1
j_gene: TRBJ2-3
CDR3nt: TGCGCCAGCAGCCAAGCCTCAGCTAGGGGAACAGATACGCAGTATTTT
CDR3aa: CASSQASARGTDTQYF

abundance: NA
d_gene: TRBD2
v_gene: TRBV4-2
j_gene: TRBJ2-1
CDR3nt: TGTGCCAGCAGCCAAGTTGCGGGGGGGCCTATATCCTACAATGAGCAGTTCTTC
CDR3aa: CASSQVAGGPISYNEQFF